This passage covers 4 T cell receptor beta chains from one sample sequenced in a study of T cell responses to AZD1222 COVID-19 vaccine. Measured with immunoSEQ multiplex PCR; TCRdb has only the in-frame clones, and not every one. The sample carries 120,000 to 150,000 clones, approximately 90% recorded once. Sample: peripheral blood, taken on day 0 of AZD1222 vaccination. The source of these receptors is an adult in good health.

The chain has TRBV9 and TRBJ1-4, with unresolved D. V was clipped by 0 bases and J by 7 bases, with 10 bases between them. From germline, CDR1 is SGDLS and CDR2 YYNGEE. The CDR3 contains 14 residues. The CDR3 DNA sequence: TGTGCCAGCAGCGTAGGGAGGGCTGGTGAAAAACTGTTTTTT. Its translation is CASSVGRAGEKLFF.

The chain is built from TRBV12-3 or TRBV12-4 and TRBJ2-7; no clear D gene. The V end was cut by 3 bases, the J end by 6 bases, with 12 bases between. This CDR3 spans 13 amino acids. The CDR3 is CASSFAAFSEQYF. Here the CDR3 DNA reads TGTGCCAGCAGTTTTGCAGCTTTTTCCGAGCAGTACTTC.

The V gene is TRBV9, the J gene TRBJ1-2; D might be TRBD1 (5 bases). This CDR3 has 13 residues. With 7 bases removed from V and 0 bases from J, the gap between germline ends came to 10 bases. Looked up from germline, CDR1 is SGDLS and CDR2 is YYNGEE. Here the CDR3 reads CASGRDSNYGYTF. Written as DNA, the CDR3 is TGTGCCAGCGGCAGGGATTCTAACTATGGCTACACCTTC.

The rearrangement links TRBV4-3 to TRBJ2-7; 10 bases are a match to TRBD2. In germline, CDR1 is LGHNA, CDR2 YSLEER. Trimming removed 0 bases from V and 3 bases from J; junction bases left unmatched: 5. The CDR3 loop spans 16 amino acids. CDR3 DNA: TGCGCCAGCAGCCAAGATATCACTAGCGGGGACTACGAGCAGTACTTC. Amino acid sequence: CASSQDITSGDYEQYF.